This T cell receptor (beta chain) was documented in a study of shared clonotypes between healthy human individuals. The CDR3 contains 15 residues. The germline V gene has CDR1 LNHNV and CDR2 YYDKDF (reference sequence). The V and J ends lost 0 bases and 0 bases respectively, with 8 bases between them. Naive-designated CD8 cells lacked CD45RO, were positively enriched for CCR7, and omitted terminally differentiated effector memory CD45RA+ cells. This table comes from immunoSEQ multiplex PCR, and its TCRdb copy is limited to in-frame clones, with some not included. The top ten hold less than 2% of the sample, which has around 1,900,000 clones, around 93% seen once.

Sequenced sample: naive CD8+ T cells from PBMCs. This chain joins TRBV15 and TRBJ1-2, with D unresolved. This TCR came from a man aged 18 to 35 in good health. Some clones in this sample may be carry-over from other donors' samples. The CDR3 region is CATSRDGAPNYGYTF. In DNA, the CDR3 is TGTGCCACCAGCAGAGATGGCGCACCTAACTATGGCTACACCTTC.